The entry that follows covers one T cell receptor beta chain sequence. Its antigen remains unidentified. The data derive from a study of T cell responses to AZD1222 COVID-19 vaccine. General study points: Baseline seropositivity characterized only a handful of AZD1222 recipients. Researchers report vaccine-associated CD4 TCRs spanning spike, with dominance at 160-218 and 743-854.

Trimming removed 6 bases at V and 9 bases at J, with 26 bases between. The CDR3 is 16 amino acids. Germline-derived CDR1 and CDR2 are MDHEN and SYDVKM. TCRdb's table, derived via immunoSEQ multiplex PCR, lists solely in-frame clones and lacks some. This table has 75,000 to 85,000 clones, 85% to 90% appearing once. Sequences were derived from peripheral blood, sampled 28 days after the second AZD1222 dose. The V gene is TRBV28, the J gene TRBJ1-2, with D maybe TRBD1 (6 bases). The clonotype was recovered from an adult who received the AZD1222 COVID-19 vaccine. CDR3 in DNA: TGTGCCAGCAGACGGGGGGCCCGACGCCGAACTTCTCGCTACACCTTC. Amino acid sequence: CASRRGARRRTSRYTF.